The T cell receptor beta chain under discussion was sequenced for a study of T cell responses to AZD1222 COVID-19 vaccine. Pooled together were second doses at about 4 or about 12 weeks. Sequencing was performed with immunoSEQ multiplex PCR; in TCRdb, only in-frame clones are kept and a portion is missing. The sample records 78,000 or so clones, less than 85% being singletons. Findings of the study overall: As reported, nearly half of all spike-specific TCRs target variant regions that are unmutated. Two AZD1222 doses significantly raised spike-specific TCR breadth and depth over controls.

This clone showed up many times. What it recognizes is unknown. Germline V gene sequence: CDR1 SQVTM, CDR2 ANQGSEA. CDR3 length: 11 amino acids. V was shortened by 6 bases and J by 11 bases, with 16 bases between the two germline ends. The chain links TRBV29-1 to TRBJ1-1, with D perhaps matching TRBD1 (5 bases). This clonotype originated in an adult who received the AZD1222 COVID-19 vaccine. The sequencing used peripheral blood, collected 28 days after the second AZD1222 dose. The chain's CDR3 is CSVNPGTKAFF. CDR3 bases: TGCAGCGTCAACCCCGGGACGAAGGCTTTCTTT.